This TCR beta chain emerged from a study of cytomegalovirus exposure and HLA in healthy donors listed by TCRdb under 2017. For the study in its entirety: The roughly 670 repertoires of the first cohort and the roughly 120 validation repertoires were produced on the same platform, according to a later analysis. The study aimed to test whether cataloging public T cell receptors could reveal signatures of past pathogen exposure. A separate validation cohort of 100 to 150 different subjects was used in addition to the approximately 640-subject first cohort. High-throughput TCR immunosequencing, statistical association of individual TCRs with disease status, and machine learning were combined to predict cytomegalovirus infection status. The research as a whole found: A later analysis lacked HLA typing for the validation cohort, so it scored co-occurrence in that cohort across all 120 repertoires. In vitro tests confirmed that a few of the cytomegalovirus-associated TCR beta chains recognize cytomegalovirus antigens. Of the cluster scores, roughly 93% were above 0 in a later analysis, which found that TCRs clustered in the first cohort also tended to co-occur in the 130 or so validation repertoires. Most TCR sequences were seen in very few donors, while some public TCRs were found in many individuals. Cytomegalovirus status was reported to be diagnosed by the classifier with high specificity and sensitivity in both the original and validation cohorts. A total of fewer than 200 TCR beta chains were listed by the study as associated with cytomegalovirus. The authors suggested that the approach could potentially be generalized to other disease states and immunological phenotypes.

The donors were included in the validation cohort of around 120 subjects, a group kept apart from the roughly 730-subject first cohort. In this sample, this clone turned up once. Its antigen target is currently unknown. One base away there is no much larger clone; base qualities are not given. Receptor libraries were prepared by the immunoSEQ multiplex PCR assay. Concerning the study's data processing: To diagnose cytomegalovirus status from the catalog of TCR beta chain sequences, a statistical classification framework was built. TCRdb took this table from immuneACCESS and kept in-frame rearrangements with V and J called. Such tables lack part of the clones; where checked against another copy, unresolved V genes explain under half of the gap, and the rest is unexplained. V, J and clone size are those of that table, while D and trimming were read from the DNA. The sample includes about 65,000 clones, with approximately 96% observed a single time. The top ten constitute about 4.1% of the sample.

The specimen was PBMCs. The receptor was isolated from a man between 18 and 35 years old in good health and CMV-seropositive.

The CDR3 in this case is CASGGPARETQYF. The nucleotide sequence reads TGCGCCAGCGGAGGCCCAGCCAGGGAGACCCAGTACTTC. The chain is encoded by TRBV5-1 joined to TRBJ2-5; the D gene is perhaps TRBD2, from 5 matching bases. Trimming takes 7 bases from V and 5 bases from J, and the germline ends sit 15 bases apart. The germline V gene supplies CDR1 SGHRS and CDR2 YFSETQ. Taken from cysteine to phenylalanine, the CDR3 has 13 residues. CDR3 DNA is the only sequence kept; it has 39 bases, read in frame from the first base. Reference TRBV5-1 and TRBJ2-5 proteins supply the regions before and after the CDR3; the full variable domain is: KAGVTQTPRYLIKTRGQQVTLSCSPISGHRSVSWYQQTPGQGLQFLFEYFSETQRNKGNFPGRFSGRQFSNSRSEMNVSTLELGDSALYLCASGGPARETQYFGPGTRLLVL.